One TCR beta chain is described in this entry. TRB was amplified from approximately 250-500 ng of blood genomic DNA. This specimen belongs to a study of T and B cells in COVID-19 patients. Study summary: COVID-19 patients gave peripheral blood either during active infection or after recovery.

Germline V CDR1 and CDR2: LNHNV, YYDKDF (reference sequence). The CDR3 is 15 residues long. The trim removed 3 bases at V and 10 bases at J, leaving 11 bases unmatched. Multiplex PCR with BIOMED2 TRB-A/B primer pools amplified TRB rearrangements. TCRdb reanalysed the multiplex PCR reads using MiXCR and keeps one entry per CDR3 protein. The sample records around 28,000 distinct CDR3 sequences, 32% being singletons. The chain has TRBV15 and TRBJ2-3; 9 bases agree with TRBD2. The sample taken for sequencing was blood. The source is a human donor who had recovered from COVID-19. The CDR3 region is CATSRRGGEGWSQYF. The CDR3, as DNA: TGTGCCACCAGCAGGCGGGGGGGCGAGGGGTGGTCGCAGTATTTT.